The TCR beta chain under discussion was sequenced for a study of T-cell memory formation after mild COVID-19. The V end lost 6 bases, the J end lost 4 bases, and 15 bases lay between the germline ends. The CDR3 length is 14 residues. In TCRdb, the 5' RACE reads were re-called with MiXCR into one record per CDR3 protein. The sample carries under 50,000 distinct CDR3 sequences, 25% to 35% recorded once. This chain connects TRBV12-3 or TRBV12-4 to TRBJ1-2; no firm D call. The TCR was taken from a man between 18 and 35 years old who had mild COVID-19 (a few samples of this study predate the infection). Cell type and time point are not known. Sequenced sample: PBMCs or a T cell subset sorted from them (not recorded which). Here the CDR3 reads CASRPGTELYGYTF. The CDR3 DNA is TGTGCCAGCAGGCCCGGCACGGAACTCTATGGCTACACCTTC.